These 30 T cell receptor beta chains were all obtained from the same sample, sequenced in a study of regulatory T cells in long-lasting Graves disease. Time point denoted: newly diagnosed GD, antithyroid drugs for less than 3 months. With RNA extracted from PBMCs as input, the TCR library was made. Both iRepertoire HTBI primers and Arm-PCR of CDR3 regions were used to build the TCR beta libraries. TCRdb reprocessed the multiplex PCR reads with MiXCR, giving one entry per CDR3 protein. The repertoire includes some 240,000 distinct CDR3 sequences, around 19% of them detected once, and 12% sits in the top ten. The data also belong to a second study, concerning T cells in Graves' hyperthyroidism and ophthalmopathy.

This specimen was peripheral blood mononuclear cells (PBMCs), taken at new diagnosis, from a patient treated with antithyroid drugs. Every receptor here comes from a woman aged 30 to 39 with Graves disease.

The chain recombines TRBV12-5 with TRBJ1-1; 10 bases align to TRBD1. The V and J ends lost 0 bases and 4 bases, in that order; junction bases with no gene match: 5. The CDR3 spans 16 residues. Germline V gene lookup returns CDR1 LGHNT and CDR2 FRNRAP. CDR3 DNA sequence: TGTGCTAGTGGTTTGGTAACCGGGACAGGGGCCACTGAAGCTTTCTTT. It yields the protein CASGLVTGTGATEAFF.

This clonotype came up many times. The rearrangement links TRBV7-9 to TRBJ2-5; no reliable D call. The germline V gene encodes CDR1 SEHNR and CDR2 FQNEAQ (reference sequence). This CDR3 contains 13 residues. The germline V and J ends were trimmed by 5 bases and 7 bases, with 14 bases remaining between them. The CDR3 loop reads CASSPHIEGTQYF. The CDR3 DNA reads TGTGCCAGCAGCCCCCACATTGAAGGGACCCAGTACTTC.

The J gene is TRBJ2-3, the V gene TRBV5-1; the match to TRBD2 covers 10 bases. Trimming at V came to 0 bases and at J to 5 bases, leaving 9 bases not matched to a gene. This CDR3 is built from 17 residues. Germline V gene sequence: CDR1 SGHRS, CDR2 YFSETQ. This CDR3 reads CASSLGRAGGPGDTQYF. The CDR3 coding sequence is TGCGCCAGCAGCTTGGGTCGAGCGGGAGGGCCCGGAGATACGCAGTATTTT.

This clonotype was observed many times. The chain has TRBV18 and TRBJ2-5, with 15 nucleotides matching TRBD2. CDR1 and CDR2 from the germline V gene are KGHSH and LQKENI. Losses at the gene ends were 0 bases for V and 5 bases for J; bases not matched to a gene: 1. CDR3 size: 16 residues. The CDR3 DNA is TGTGCCAGCTCACCACCTGGACTAGCGGGGGGGGAGACCCAGTACTTC. This codes for CASSPPGLAGGETQYF.

As regards this clonotype: This likely stems from a read error, as it lies one base from a far larger clone. The rearrangement uses TRBV11-2 and TRBJ2-5; a weak D match, TRBD2 (5 bases). V shed 8 bases and J shed 5 bases, with 18 bases lying between them. The CDR3 extends over 14 amino acids. Germline CDR1 SGHAT, CDR2 FQNNGV. This CDR3 reads CASGRAAVPETQYF. CDR3 DNA sequence: TGTGCCAGCGGCCGGGCAGCGGTCCCCGAGACCCAGTACTTC.

The chain recombines TRBV2 with TRBJ2-5, with TRBD2 matching 8 bases. The germline gives CDR1 SNHLY, CDR2 FYNNEI. Unmatched junction bases numbered 6, after V lost 6 bases and J lost 3 bases. The CDR3 is 14 amino acids. CDR3 in DNA: TGTGCCAGCAGACCCGGACTAGCTGAAGAGACCCAGTACTTC. It codes for CASRPGLAEETQYF.

This clonotype was recorded at least ten times. The rearrangement joins TRBV2 to TRBJ1-3; D is unclear. V was clipped by 4 bases and J by 0 bases, with 4 bases between them. CDR3 length: 13 amino acids. Germline V lookup: CDR1 SNHLY, CDR2 FYNNEI. Here the CDR3 reads CASSGPSGNTIYF. The DNA of the CDR3 is TGTGCCAGCAGTGGGCCCTCTGGAAACACCATATATTTT.

This clonotype was detected ten times or more. V and J are TRBV20-1 and TRBJ1-1; D is unresolved. V gave up 1 base and J gave up 7 bases, with 4 bases separating them. Looked up from germline, CDR1 is DFQATT and CDR2 is SNEGSKA (reference sequence). The CDR3 has 10 amino acids. The CDR3 DNA follows: TGCAGTGCTAGAGTTCGTGAAGCTTTCTTT. This gives the protein CSARVREAFF.

This clonotype was seen many times. V and J are TRBV27 and TRBJ2-2; TRBD1 or TRBD2 may be the D gene (6 bases each). The CDR3 runs 13 residues. The V gene's germline CDR1 is MNHEY and CDR2 SMNVEV (reference sequence). Trimming stripped 3 bases from V and 6 bases from J, with 8 bases between. The CDR3 loop reads CASSLGGSGELFF. As DNA, the CDR3 is TGTGCCAGCAGTTTGGGGGGCTCCGGGGAGCTGTTTTTT.

This clonotype came up many times. This chain joins TRBV20-1 and TRBJ2-2; D is unclear. Germline lookup yields CDR1 DFQATT and CDR2 SNEGSKA (reference sequence). Trimming pared 0 bases from V and 6 bases from J, leaving 11 bases between. The CDR3 runs 14 residues. This chain's CDR3 is CSARDVRFPGELFF. CDR3 in DNA: TGCAGTGCTAGAGATGTGAGGTTTCCCGGGGAGCTGTTTTTT.

This clonotype was recorded once. This could be a read error, since a much larger clone is one nucleotide away. This sequence joins TRBV5-1 and TRBJ2-7, with 9 bases identical to TRBD1. The germline V gene encodes CDR1 SGHRS and CDR2 YFSETQ. CDR3 length equals 14 residues. CDR3 DNA sequence: TGCACCAGCAGCCCGGACAGGGGTGGGCGGGAGCAGTACTTC. It codes for CTSSPDRGGREQYF.

This clonotype was counted many times. The chain combines TRBV6-1 with TRBJ1-5; D is unresolved. Per germline, CDR1 MNHNS and CDR2 SASEGT. Trimming removed 6 bases at V and 3 bases at J, with 12 bases between. CDR3 length: 14 amino acids. As DNA, the CDR3 is TGTGCCAGCAGGCTCGGAGGTAACAATCAGCCCCAGCATTTT. Encoded protein: CASRLGGNNQPQHF.

This clonotype has only a few counts. J is TRBJ2-7 and V is TRBV19; TRBD2 agrees at 7 bases. The CDR3 consists of 15 residues. The germline CDR1 and CDR2 sequences are LNHDA and SQIVND (reference sequence). The ends lost 3 bases at V and 2 bases at J; junction bases unmatched: 7. CDR3 in DNA: TGTGCCAGTAGTATTGGGGGGGACGCAACCTACGAGCAGTACTTC. This encodes CASSIGGDATYEQYF.

Of note for this clonotype: Given a much more abundant clone one base away, this may be a read error. V usage is TRBV7-2 and J usage is TRBJ1-6, with D unresolved. From germline, CDR1 is SGHTA and CDR2 FQGNSA. The CDR3 is 13 amino acids. CDR3 sequence reads: CASGLNLRPALHF. DNA of the CDR3: TGTGCCAGCGGCTTAAATCTGCGGCCTGCCCTCCACTTT.

This clonotype was detected ten times or more. The chain recombines TRBV12-3 or TRBV12-4 with TRBJ2-2; perhaps D is TRBD1 or TRBD2 (5 bases each). Trimming cost V 3 bases and J 0 bases, with 14 bases left between them. The CDR3 sequence is 17 residues long. The CDR3 nucleotides are TGTGCCAGCAGTTTTGGGACCGGGCGTCCGAACACCGGGGAGCTGTTTTTT. Protein: CASSFGTGRPNTGELFF.

This rearrangement joins TRBV28 to TRBJ1-1; maybe TRBD1 (6 bases). This CDR3 contains 17 residues. The V end was cut by 4 bases, the J end by 3 bases, with 21 bases between. CDR1 and CDR2 (germline): MDHEN, SYDVKM. In DNA form, the CDR3 reads TGTGCCAGCAGTTCTCCTACGGGACAACGTTGGCACACTGAAGCTTTCTTT. This sequence encodes CASSSPTGQRWHTEAFF.

The sample holds many counts of this clonotype. The V call is TRBV28, the J call TRBJ2-5, with D possibly TRBD1 on 5 matching bases. V was cut by 5 bases and J by 0 bases, with 16 bases left in between. This CDR3 has 16 amino acids. CDR1 MDHEN and CDR2 SYDVKM come from the germline V gene. The CDR3 DNA sequence: TGTGCCAGCAGTCTCCGAGCAGGGCGAGACCAAGAGACCCAGTACTTC. It specifies CASSLRAGRDQETQYF.

V usage is TRBV19 and J usage is TRBJ2-1, with 14 positions matching TRBD2. The V and J ends lost 6 bases and 9 bases, in that order; junction bases with no gene match: 19. Germline-derived CDR1 and CDR2 are LNHDA and SQIVND (reference sequence). This CDR3 contains 19 residues. The CDR3 here is CASSPSGYGTSGRGGEQFF. CDR3 in DNA: TGTGCCAGTAGCCCCAGTGGTTACGGGACTAGCGGGAGAGGGGGTGAGCAGTTCTTC. Full variable domain (missing parts from reference TRBV19 and TRBJ2-1): DGGITQSPKYLFRKEGQNVTLSCEQNLNHDAMYWYRQDPGQGLRLIYYSQIVNDFQKGDIAEGYSVSREKKESFPLTVTSAQKNPTAFYLCASSPSGYGTSGRGGEQFFGPGTRLTVL.

This rearrangement joins TRBV6-1 to TRBJ1-1; the D is unclear. The germline V and J ends were trimmed by 3 bases and 4 bases, with 18 bases remaining between them. There are 16 residues in the CDR3. Germline CDR1 reads MNHNS; CDR2 reads SASEGT. The CDR3 spells CASSDYRTGQLTEAFF. CDR3 bases: TGTGCCAGCAGTGATTACCGAACCGGGCAGCTCACTGAAGCTTTCTTT.

This chain connects TRBV4-1 to TRBJ2-1; D gene uncertain. CDR1 is MGHRA, CDR2 YSYEKL, per germline. V was shortened by 0 bases and J by 9 bases, with 21 bases between the two germline ends. This CDR3 is 17 amino acids long. DNA for the CDR3: TGCGCCAGCAGCCAAGATTCCGGCGCTCCTCGACGTGGTGAGCAGTTCTTC. The encoded protein is CASSQDSGAPRRGEQFF.

This clonotype showed up many times. The rearrangement uses TRBV28 and TRBJ2-7; TRBD1 might be the D (5 bases). The germline V and J ends were trimmed by 5 bases and 2 bases, with 19 bases remaining between them. Germline loops: CDR1 MDHEN, CDR2 SYDVKM. The CDR3 has 16 residues. CDR3 DNA sequence: TGTGCCAGCAGTCCATCGGGTGGGGCCTCGACCTACGAGCAGTACTTC. It codes for CASSPSGGASTYEQYF.

This clonotype was counted ten times or more. This sequence joins TRBV24-1 and TRBJ2-1; no firm D call. CDR3 length: 16 residues. V was clipped by 1 base and J by 5 bases, with 14 bases between them. Germline assignment: CDR1 KGHDR and CDR2 SFDVKD. CDR3 nucleotides: TGTGCCACCAGTGATTTCACTTCGGACCAAAACAATGAGCAGTTCTTC. Encoded protein: CATSDFTSDQNNEQFF.

This clonotype was found many times. The V and J genes are TRBV7-9 and TRBJ2-1, with D maybe TRBD2 (5 bases). Per the germline V gene, CDR1 is SEHNR and CDR2 is FQNEAQ (reference sequence). This CDR3 region has 15 residues. Trimming removed 3 bases at V and 0 bases at J, with 9 bases between. The CDR3 loop reads CASSLWRSSYNEQFF. In nucleotides, the CDR3 is TGTGCCAGCAGCTTGTGGAGGAGCTCCTACAATGAGCAGTTCTTC.

The chain has TRBV30 and TRBJ2-2; D is unresolved. CDR3 length equals 13 residues. The V gene lost 2 bases and the J gene lost 1 base, with 5 bases spanning the gap. Germline V CDR1 and CDR2: GTSNPN, SVGIG (reference sequence). The CDR3 is CAWSIGNTGELFF. The CDR3 bases are TGTGCCTGGAGTATCGGGAACACCGGGGAGCTGTTTTTT.

This clonotype was seen many times. J is TRBJ1-2 and V is TRBV6-1, with 10 bases that match TRBD1. CDR3 length: 13 amino acids. Germline V CDR1 and CDR2: MNHNS, SASEGT. The V gene end was trimmed by 6 bases and the J gene end by 4 bases; junction bases not matched to a gene: 2. This CDR3 is CASRDRGPYGYTF. CDR3 nucleotides: TGTGCCAGCAGAGACAGGGGGCCCTATGGCTACACCTTC.

The chain combines TRBV6-2 or TRBV6-3 with TRBJ1-5; weak D call: TRBD1 (5 bases). Trimming shortened V by 6 bases and J by 5 bases, and 14 bases separated the two germline ends. Germline V gene data show CDR1 as MNHEY and CDR2 as SVGEGT. The CDR3 sequence is 14 residues long. The DNA for the CDR3 is TGTGCCAGCAGCAGACTCACAGGAGATCAGCCCCAGCATTTT. It is translated as CASSRLTGDQPQHF.

This clonotype appeared many times. The chain links TRBV7-9 to TRBJ2-3; TRBD1 matches 9 bases. V trimming: 4 bases; J trimming: 2 bases; junction bases outside the gene matches: 1. In germline, CDR1 is SEHNR, CDR2 FQNEAQ (reference sequence). CDR3 length equals 14 residues. CDR3 region: CASSWDRDTDTQYF. In DNA form, the CDR3 reads TGTGCCAGCAGCTGGGACAGGGACACAGATACGCAGTATTTT.

This chain uses TRBV7-2 with TRBJ1-4; D may be TRBD1 (6 bases). The CDR3 sequence is 15 residues long. Germline CDR1 SGHTA, CDR2 FQGNSA. The germline V and J ends were trimmed by 0 bases and 8 bases, with 13 bases remaining between them. CDR3 sequence: CASSLAGGGGEKLFF. Here the CDR3 DNA reads TGTGCCAGCAGCTTAGCGGGCGGGGGGGGCGAAAAACTGTTTTTT.

With respect to this clonotype: The CDR3 does not close with the conserved phenylalanine or tryptophan, likely indicating a read error. The V gene is TRBV28, the J gene TRBJ1-1; maybe TRBD1 (5 bases). This CDR3 is built from 16 residues. Trimming stripped 5 bases from V and 0 bases from J, with 16 bases between. CDR1 and CDR2 (germline): MDHEN, SYDVKM. CDR3 DNA: TGTGCCAGCAGTCCCGGGACGAGGACCATGAACACTGAAGCTTTCCTT. This codes for CASSPGTRTMNTEAFL.

This clonotype has a count of ten or more. The chain joins TRBV18 to TRBJ1-1; D is possibly TRBD1 (6 bases). V lost 3 bases, J lost 5 bases, and 13 bases lay in between. Germline CDR1 reads KGHSH; CDR2 reads LQKENI. The CDR3 loop spans 14 amino acids. The CDR3 loop is CASSPSTGFTEAFF. Here the CDR3 DNA reads TGTGCCAGCTCACCGTCGACAGGTTTTACTGAAGCTTTCTTT.